Detailed here is one T cell receptor (beta chain). Its target antigen remains unknown. This specimen belongs to a study of monozygotic twins with inflammatory bowel disease (dated by TCRdb to between 2017 and 2020). For the wider study: In total, around 28 monozygotic twin pairs made up the full study: 19 Danish pairs, all IBD-discordant, plus nine German pairs, of which four were IBD-concordant and five were IBD-discordant. Within discordant pairs, disease-associated traits were sought mainly by comparing IBD patients with their genetically identical healthy co-twins. Each individual had, on average, about 151 000 unique TCRalpha sequences and 181 000 unique TCRbeta sequences available for analysis. Points the paper makes about the study in general: Measured by the inverse Simpson index, TCRbeta repertoire diversity was lower in IBD patients than in their healthy co-twins. Fewer clonotypes were shared with other individuals by IBD patients than by healthy twins, most markedly in patients showing signs of disease activity. Because patients received different immunosuppressive treatments, the repertoires may have picked up extra background noise and variability between individuals. No single strong signal or clonotype linked to IBD turned up in the results, so the idea that one exists was not supported. Repertoire similarity did not differ between concordant and discordant twins, which could be due to limited statistical power. Different T cell subtypes could not be distinguished in the analysis.

The protocol used for the library was 5' RACE. Preparation of each TCR library used about 3,200 ng of total RNA. For each sample, cDNA was synthesized in eight separate reactions using SMARTScribe reverse transcriptase. Unique molecular identifiers containing a 6-nucleotide sample barcode were introduced through template switching during cDNA synthesis. TCRalpha and TCRbeta cDNA was amplified in two nested PCRs of roughly 17 and 9 cycles, and bead purification was carried out after each PCR. Before amplification, cDNA was treated with uracil DNA-glycosylase and purified using the QIAquick PCR purification kit. The second PCR added Illumina TruSeq-compatible adapters along with sample-specific barcodes. TapeStation and Qubit were used to check library quality and concentration, and 5 to 6.5 ng of each library went into the pool. The pooled libraries were sequenced with 2 x 100 bp reads and custom sequencing primers on an Illumina HiSeq2500 single-index Rapid Run. In the paper's pipeline: MiGEC version 1.2.6 was used for UMI-based consensus assembly, which corrected PCR and sequencing errors. MiXCR version 2.1.1 was used to carry out V(D)J alignment, clonotype assembly and CDR3 extraction. Normalisation of gene usage, clonotype sharing and MAIT/NKT TCR abundance was achieved by analysing the top 1000, 10 000 and 20 000 clonotypes per sample. After downsampling to 27 000 UMIs, diversity was calculated as the inverse Simpson index using the vegan R package. Paired Mann-Whitney U tests were applied to discordant twin pairs, and Benjamini-Hochberg correction was used for multiple testing. TCRdb reprocessed the reads, and each CDR3 protein sequence is entered once, without DNA. In this record, the V and J calls reflect TCRdb's handling and not the investigators' own analysis. This specimen's table enumerates about 330,000 distinct CDR3 sequences. The ten largest account for roughly 2% of the sample.

CDR1 and CDR2 were assigned from the germline V gene as SGHVS and FQNEAQ. The CDR3 sequence holds 14 residues, the cysteine and phenylalanine included. The protein alone is recorded here. From each donor, a roughly 2.6 ml peripheral blood sample was collected into PAXgene tubes and stored at -80 degrees C. Without T cell sorting, total RNA was isolated from whole blood using the PAXgene blood miRNA kit on an automated QIAcube. Peripheral blood from monozygotic twin pairs concordant or discordant for inflammatory bowel disease was subjected to deep TCRalpha and TCRbeta repertoire profiling with unique molecular barcoding. Smoking habits were recorded for all twin pairs, and each individual was classified as a current, former or never smoker.

Input material: blood. This clonotype originated in a human donor with ulcerative colitis or Crohn's disease, or a healthy co-twin of an affected twin (not recorded which). The rearrangement combines TRBV7-8 with TRBJ1-2. CDR3 sequence: CASSRIVGDYGYTF.